The 20 T cell receptor beta chains below were found in one sample sequenced in a study of regulatory T cells in long-lasting Graves disease. With iRepertoire HTBI primers and Arm-PCR of CDR3 regions, TCR beta libraries were built. TCRdb ran MiXCR on the multiplex PCR reads and lists one entry per CDR3 protein. This table holds 450,000 to 600,000 distinct CDR3 sequences, 15% to 20% found once. Regarding time point: newly diagnosed GD, antithyroid drugs for less than 3 months. Extracted RNA from PBMCs served as the source of the TCR library. The same specimen was also included in a second study, on T cells in Graves' hyperthyroidism and ophthalmopathy.

Material: peripheral blood mononuclear cells (PBMCs), obtained at new diagnosis, from a patient treated with antithyroid drugs. The receptors originated from a man aged 35 to 55 with Graves disease.

V is TRBV24-1 and J is TRBJ2-1; D call uncertain. The CDR3 has 14 residues. Germline assignment: CDR1 KGHDR and CDR2 SFDVKD. V lost 0 bases and J lost 9, with 11 bases in between. The CDR3 loop reads CATSDLGLNSEQFF. CDR3 coding DNA: TGTGCCACCAGTGATTTGGGCCTAAACAGTGAGCAGTTCTTC.

This clonotype was seen many times. This sequence joins TRBV6-1 and TRBJ1-2, with 10 bases that match TRBD1. CDR1 and CDR2 from the germline V gene are MNHNS and SASEGT. CDR3 length: 14 residues. V lost 3 bases, J lost 7 bases, and 5 bases stayed unmatched. Here the CDR3 DNA reads TGTGCCAGCAGTGAGACAGGGGGCGACGGTGGCTACACCTTC. This translates into CASSETGGDGGYTF.

In regard to this clonotype: A far larger clone is one base from this, pointing to a likely read error. The chain combines TRBV2 with TRBJ2-7; tentatively, D is TRBD2 (6 bases). CDR1 and CDR2 from the germline V gene are SNHLY and FYNNEI. The CDR3 is 15 residues long. V was shortened by 6 bases and J by 7 bases, with 22 bases between the two germline ends. The chain's CDR3 is CASSLISGAHGEQYF. The CDR3 DNA is TGTGCCAGCAGCTTGATTAGCGGAGCCCACGGGGAGCAGTACTTC.

This clonotype has just a few counts. The genes are TRBV27 and TRBJ1-6; D unclear. The CDR3 length is 15 residues. Deletions cut 2 bases from V and 5 bases from J, with 10 bases between. Germline V gene lookup returns CDR1 MNHEY and CDR2 SMNVEV (reference sequence). This CDR3 reads CASSLMASDNSPLHF. The DNA of the CDR3 is TGTGCCAGCAGTTTAATGGCATCCGATAATTCACCCCTCCACTTT.

This chain joins TRBV5-1 and TRBJ2-2; TRBD2 matches at 10 bases. The length of the CDR3 is 16 residues. Germline CDR1 SGHRS, CDR2 YFSETQ. The junction had 7 bases not matched to a gene; V was cut back by 4 bases and J by 4 bases. In DNA, the CDR3 is TGCGCCAGCAGCCCCTCTAGCGGGAGTAGCACCGGGGAGCTGTTTTTT. Translated: CASSPSSGSSTGELFF.

This clonotype was recorded at least ten times. In nucleotides, the CDR3 is TGTGCCAGCAGCCCAAACAGGGCATCTTCGGTTAATGAAAAACTGTTTTTT. Protein sequence: CASSPNRASSVNEKLFF. V is TRBV11-2 and J is TRBJ1-4; D may be TRBD1 (6 bases). CDR1 and CDR2 from the germline V gene are SGHAT and FQNNGV. The V gene lost 5 bases and the J gene lost 4 bases, with 20 bases spanning the gap. CDR3 size: 17 residues.

V usage is TRBV20-1 and J usage is TRBJ1-4; D unclear. The germline V gene has CDR1 DFQATT and CDR2 SNEGSKA (reference sequence). CDR3 length: 13 residues. The V end was cut by 5 bases, the J end by 4 bases, with 11 bases between. CDR3 nucleotide sequence: TGCAGTGCTCAAAAGCAGTTTAATGAAAAACTGTTTTTT. The encoded protein is CSAQKQFNEKLFF.

A note on this clonotype: Being one base from a much bigger clone, this may be a read error. The chain carries TRBV6-5 and TRBJ2-4; D is possibly TRBD2 (6 bases). Germline V CDR1 and CDR2: MNHEY, SVGAGI. The CDR3 has 19 residues. V dropped 0 bases and J dropped 0 bases, with 18 bases sitting between them. CDR3 sequence: CASSYSGLARGLAKNIQYF. In DNA form, the CDR3 reads TGTGCCAGCAGTTACTCGGGGCTAGCGAGAGGGCTAGCCAAAAACATTCAGTACTTC.

J is TRBJ2-2 and V is TRBV13, with 8 bases aligning to TRBD1. Trimming took 2 bases from V and 3 from J; bases not matched to a gene: 5. This CDR3 is 16 amino acids long. From germline, CDR1 is PRHDT and CDR2 FYEKMQ (reference sequence). For the CDR3, the DNA is TGTGCCAGCAGCTTAATCCAGGGGGCGTACACCGGGGAGCTGTTTTTT. Residues: CASSLIQGAYTGELFF.

The table lists this clonotype with many counts. The CDR3 DNA is TGTGCCAGCAGTCTCCATGGGGACCAAGAGACCCAGTACTTC. This translates into CASSLHGDQETQYF. This chain links TRBV28 with TRBJ2-5; D gene unclear. Germline-derived CDR1 and CDR2 are MDHEN and SYDVKM. CDR3 length equals 14 residues. The germline V and J ends were trimmed by 5 bases and 0 bases, with 10 bases remaining between them.

This clonotype occurred many times. The chain is built from TRBV20-1 and TRBJ1-5, with D perhaps matching TRBD1 (6 bases). The CDR3 has 15 amino acids. Germline V gene data show CDR1 as DFQATT and CDR2 as SNEGSKA (reference sequence). V shed 0 bases and J shed 0 bases, with 9 bases lying between them. In nucleotides, the CDR3 is TGCAGTGCTAGAGATCGGACAGATAGCAATCAGCCCCAGCATTTT. Its protein product is CSARDRTDSNQPQHF.

This clonotype has a count of ten or more. This rearrangement joins TRBV28 to TRBJ2-7, with TRBD1 as a possible D gene (5 bases). The V gene's germline CDR1 is MDHEN and CDR2 SYDVKM. V shed 10 bases and J shed 2 bases, with 12 bases lying between them. The CDR3 is made up of 12 amino acids. CDR3 DNA: TGTGCCACGTTGACAGCTACCTACGAGCAGTACTTC. Translated, it gives CATLTATYEQYF.

This clonotype was picked up many times. This rearrangement joins TRBV2 to TRBJ1-6; 7 nucleotides match TRBD1. With 5 bases clipped from V and 8 bases from J, the junction kept 6 bases outside the gene matches. The CDR3 extends over 14 amino acids. In germline, CDR1 is SNHLY, CDR2 FYNNEI. The CDR3 region is CASSRQGRDSPLHF. The CDR3 coding sequence is TGTGCCAGCAGTCGACAGGGTAGGGATTCACCCCTCCACTTT.

Ten or more counts support this clonotype. The chain joins TRBV27 to TRBJ2-3, with 10 nucleotides matching TRBD2. This CDR3 has 17 amino acids. From germline, CDR1 is MNHEY and CDR2 SMNVEV (reference sequence). The junction had 8 bases not matched to a gene; V was cut back by 3 bases and J by 2 bases. The chain's CDR3 is CASSFRGLAGVTDTQYF. Here the CDR3 DNA reads TGTGCCAGCAGTTTCCGTGGCCTAGCGGGGGTCACAGATACGCAGTATTTT.

This clonotype came up a few times. The chain has TRBV29-1 and TRBJ2-7, with a possible D match to TRBD1 (6 bases). CDR3 length equals 15 residues. The ends were cut back, 0 bases at V and 6 bases at J, with 18 bases in the middle. Germline CDR1 reads SQVTM; CDR2 reads ANQGSEA. The CDR3 DNA sequence: TGCAGCGTTGAAGACCCGACAGGCCTGCAAGGCGAGCAGTACTTC. As protein: CSVEDPTGLQGEQYF.

This clonotype was seen ten or more times. Here the CDR3 DNA reads TGCAGTGCTGGGGACTCCCTGAGCTCCTACGAGCAGTACTTC. This sequence encodes CSAGDSLSSYEQYF. The chain carries TRBV20-1 and TRBJ2-7, with D maybe TRBD2 (6 bases). The CDR3 loop spans 14 amino acids. V lost 5 bases and J lost 0, with 14 bases in between. Germline CDR1 DFQATT, CDR2 SNEGSKA (reference sequence).

This clonotype was detected only a few times. CDR3 coding DNA: TGCAGTGCTAGTCTGGGGGCCGAGGGTGAAAAACTGTTTTTT. Protein product: CSASLGAEGEKLFF. The chain couples TRBV20-1 to TRBJ1-4; possible D gene TRBD1, 6 bases. CDR3 size: 14 residues. Trimming shortened V by 3 bases and J by 7 bases, and 15 bases separated the two germline ends. The germline V gene has CDR1 DFQATT and CDR2 SNEGSKA (reference sequence).

This clonotype was seen more than once but under ten times. The chain is built from TRBV7-9 and TRBJ2-5; D ambiguous. V gave up 7 bases and J gave up 0 bases, with 12 bases separating them. Per germline, CDR1 SEHNR and CDR2 FQNEAQ (reference sequence). The CDR3 consists of 14 residues. CDR3 amino acids: CASTAVRYQETQYF. In DNA, the CDR3 is TGTGCCAGCACCGCGGTTAGGTACCAAGAGACCCAGTACTTC.

This clonotype has a count of ten or more. The CDR3 DNA reads as TGCGCCAGCAGCGTGTCTAGCGGGAAGACCGGGGAGCTGTTTTTT. Protein: CASSVSSGKTGELFF. This rearrangement joins TRBV5-1 to TRBJ2-2; the match to TRBD2 covers 9 bases. Germline V gene lookup returns CDR1 SGHRS and CDR2 YFSETQ. The CDR3 contains 15 residues. Unmatched junction bases numbered 6, after V lost 4 bases and J lost 5 bases.

At least ten counts were recorded for this clonotype. DNA of the CDR3: TGTGCCAGCAGTTTTGAGTTTTTGGGGGAGCAGTACTTC. Translation: CASSFEFLGEQYF. The rearrangement joins TRBV27 to TRBJ2-7; no clear D gene. The V end was cut by 3 bases, the J end by 7 bases, with 13 bases between. The CDR3 runs 13 residues. Per the germline V gene, CDR1 is MNHEY and CDR2 is SMNVEV (reference sequence).